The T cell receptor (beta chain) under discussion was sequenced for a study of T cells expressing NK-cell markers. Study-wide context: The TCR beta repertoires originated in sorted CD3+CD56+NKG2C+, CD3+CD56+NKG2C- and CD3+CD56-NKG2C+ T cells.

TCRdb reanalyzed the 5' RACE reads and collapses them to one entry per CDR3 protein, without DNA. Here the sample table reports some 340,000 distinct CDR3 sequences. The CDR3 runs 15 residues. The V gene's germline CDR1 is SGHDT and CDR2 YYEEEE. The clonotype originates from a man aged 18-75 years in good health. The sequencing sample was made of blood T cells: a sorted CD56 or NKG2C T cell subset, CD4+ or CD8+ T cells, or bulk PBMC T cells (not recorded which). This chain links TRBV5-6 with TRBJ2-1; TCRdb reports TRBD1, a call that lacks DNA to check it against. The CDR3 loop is CASPRRDPGYNEQFF.